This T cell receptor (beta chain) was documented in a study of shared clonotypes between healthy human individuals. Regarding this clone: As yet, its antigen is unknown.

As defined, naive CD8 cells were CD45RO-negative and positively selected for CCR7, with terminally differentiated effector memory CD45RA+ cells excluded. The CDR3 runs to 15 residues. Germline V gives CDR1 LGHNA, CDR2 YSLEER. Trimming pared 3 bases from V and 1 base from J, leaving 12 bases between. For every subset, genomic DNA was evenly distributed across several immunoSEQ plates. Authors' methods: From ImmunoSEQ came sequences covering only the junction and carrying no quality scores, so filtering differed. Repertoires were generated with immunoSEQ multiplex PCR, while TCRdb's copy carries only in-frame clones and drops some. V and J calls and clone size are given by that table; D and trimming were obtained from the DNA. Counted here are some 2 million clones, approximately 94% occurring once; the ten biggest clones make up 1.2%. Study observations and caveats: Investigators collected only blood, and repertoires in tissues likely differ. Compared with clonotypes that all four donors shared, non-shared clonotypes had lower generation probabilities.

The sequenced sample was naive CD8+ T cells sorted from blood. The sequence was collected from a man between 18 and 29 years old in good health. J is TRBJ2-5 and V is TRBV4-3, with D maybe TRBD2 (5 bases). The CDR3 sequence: CASSQSSRGQETQYF. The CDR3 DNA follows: TGCGCCAGCAGCCAGAGCAGTCGGGGCCAAGAGACCCAGTACTTC.